Listed here is a single T cell receptor beta chain. This clonotype was counted at least ten times. Its specific antigen is unknown. Base-call qualities are not available, and no considerably larger clone is one nucleotide away. From the cysteine through the phenylalanine, the CDR3 covers 16 amino acids. CDR3 DNA only is kept here, 48 bases in frame from base 1. The germline V end is reduced by 0 bases and the J end by 1 base; junction bases left unmatched: 5. CDR1 and CDR2 (LGHDT, YNNKEL) derive from the germline V gene (reference sequence). This sample stems from a study of response to subunit inactivated influenza vaccine (dated by TCRdb to 2016 to 2019). Broadly, across the study: Deep quantitative profiling of the T cell receptor repertoire was used in the study to follow responses to a trivalent subunit inactivated influenza vaccine. Study-level results and caveats: The authors suggested that each seasonal influenza vaccination may recruit only a limited number of new T cells.

Library creation used RT-PCR. The sample was run on an Illumina HiSeq 2500. Starting from the raw public reads, TCRdb applied fastp trimming at Q25, assembled clones with MiXCR and retained in-frame beta chains. Rows merge per CDR3 protein into single entries with the most common DNA and genes. The sample table lists 560,000 or so distinct CDR3 sequences, around 8% of them with a count of one. Roughly 13% of the sample rests with the top ten. This receptor was obtained from a man aged 50-75 years who received an inactivated influenza vaccine. Donor details come from another sample of the same person, matched by shared clones. The sequencing used PBMCs from blood, collected around 25 months after vaccination. The rearranged chain carries TRBV3-1 and TRBJ2-7, with 8 bases in between that match TRBD1. CDR3 loop: CASSQETRTGSYEQYF. The DNA reads as follows: TGTGCCAGCAGCCAAGAGACAAGGACAGGGTCCTACGAGCAGTACTTC.